These 23 T cell receptor beta chains came from one sample sequenced in a study of graft-versus-host responses after intestinal transplantation. The repertoire was sequenced with immunoSEQ multiplex PCR; TCRdb's copy has only in-frame clones and lacks some. Here the sample spans fewer than 60,000 clones, around 85% being singletons. Antigens of these TCRs are unknown. The material was unstimulated CD4+ T cells sorted from spleen or lymph node cells, obtained before transplant. The receptors were gathered from a human donor who was the organ donor for an intestinal transplant.

This rearrangement joins TRBV5-1 to TRBJ1-1, with 7 bases matching TRBD1. Germline V gene lookup returns CDR1 SGHRS and CDR2 YFSETQ. The CDR3 consists of 15 residues. With 2 bases clipped from V and 0 bases from J, the junction kept 4 bases outside the gene matches. Here the CDR3 reads CASSLGTAMNTEAFF. Written as DNA, the CDR3 is TGCGCCAGCAGCTTAGGGACAGCCATGAACACTGAAGCTTTCTTT.

CDR3: CSVDGADGYTF. The CDR3 nucleotides are TGCAGCGTTGACGGAGCCGATGGCTACACCTTC. The chain employs TRBV29-1 and TRBJ1-2; D is undetermined. Trimming pared 3 bases from V and 6 bases from J, leaving 8 bases between. Germline V CDR1 and CDR2: SQVTM, ANQGSEA. This CDR3 region has 11 residues.

The chain combines TRBV18 with TRBJ2-7, with D possibly TRBD1 on 6 matching bases. The germline V gene has CDR1 KGHSH and CDR2 LQKENI. This CDR3 has 13 amino acids. V lost 2 bases, J lost 3 bases, and 8 bases lay in between. Here the CDR3 DNA reads TGTGCCAGCTCACCAAACAGGGACTACGAGCAGTACTTC. Protein sequence: CASSPNRDYEQYF.

V gene TRBV27 combines with J gene TRBJ2-7; 8 bases align to TRBD1. CDR1 and CDR2 (germline): MNHEY, SMNVEV (reference sequence). Trimming took 8 bases from V and 2 from J; bases not matched to a gene: 5. The CDR3 spans 13 residues. The CDR3 spells CASADRGAYEQYF. CDR3 nucleotide sequence: TGTGCCAGCGCTGACAGGGGAGCCTACGAGCAGTACTTC.

This clone was picked up one time. This chain links TRBV2 with TRBJ1-4, with D possibly being TRBD1 (5 bases). Per germline, CDR1 SNHLY and CDR2 FYNNEI. The CDR3 sequence is 15 residues long. Trimming stripped 5 bases from V and 5 bases from J, with 15 bases between. The CDR3 loop reads CASSYQGPGNEKLFF. The CDR3 region has the DNA TGTGCCAGCAGTTATCAGGGCCCGGGAAATGAAAAACTGTTTTTT.

The rearrangement links TRBV7-2 to TRBJ1-2; D is perhaps TRBD1 (5 bases). Germline V CDR1 and CDR2: SGHTA, FQGNSA. CDR3 length equals 16 residues. Trimming took 0 bases from V and 8 from J, leaving 19 bases between them. CDR3 sequence (DNA): TGTGCCAGCAGCTTAGCCCCCTTAAGAGGGGCGGAAGGCTACACCTTC. Protein product: CASSLAPLRGAEGYTF.

The rearrangement uses TRBV5-1 and TRBJ2-3, with D unclear. The CDR3 totals 13 residues. Germline assignment: CDR1 SGHRS and CDR2 YFSETQ. The V end was cut by 0 bases, the J end by 0 bases, with 2 bases between. This CDR3 reads CASSLDSTDTQYF. CDR3 nucleotide sequence: TGCGCCAGCAGCTTGGACAGCACAGATACGCAGTATTTT.

The chain is built from TRBV19 and TRBJ2-3; 9 nucleotides match TRBD2. CDR1 and CDR2 (germline): LNHDA, SQIVND (reference sequence). V was clipped by 3 bases and J by 2 bases; unmatched bases: 6. The CDR3 sequence is 16 residues long. The CDR3 sequence: CASSMFQRGVTDTQYF. DNA of the CDR3: TGTGCCAGTAGTATGTTCCAGCGGGGGGTCACAGATACGCAGTATTTT.

CDR3 amino acids: CASRLTSGGADTQYF. For the CDR3, the DNA is TGTGCAAGTCGCTTAACTAGCGGGGGGGCAGATACGCAGTATTTT. This chain joins TRBV12-2 and TRBJ2-3; the table's D gene call, TRBD2, was not cross checked with the DNA. TRBV12-2 is a documented pseudogene. The CDR3 covers 15 residues.

V gene TRBV11-3 combines with J gene TRBJ2-5; D tentatively reads TRBD1 or TRBD2 (5 bases each). Per the germline V gene, CDR1 is SGHNT and CDR2 is YENEEA. Trimming cost V 4 bases and J 5 bases, with 17 bases left between them. The CDR3 consists of 15 residues. CDR3 sequence: CASSSNQGRPETQYF. The CDR3 DNA sequence: TGTGCCAGCAGCTCCAACCAGGGACGGCCGGAGACCCAGTACTTC.

The CDR3 coding sequence is TGTGCCAGCAGCTTAAAGTTTAGCGGGGGGGCGAAAAAAGAGACCCAGTACTTC. Protein: CASSLKFSGGAKKETQYF. V gene TRBV7-8 combines with J gene TRBJ2-5, with 11 nucleotides matching TRBD2. V shed 2 bases and J 3 bases; nucleotides not matched to a gene: 11. From germline, CDR1 is SGHVS and CDR2 FQNEAQ. The CDR3 spans 18 residues.

This chain links TRBV19 with TRBJ1-3; 7 nucleotides line up with TRBD1. With V trimmed by 8 bases and J by 4 bases, 8 bases remained unmatched. Germline CDR1 LNHDA, CDR2 SQIVND (reference sequence). The CDR3 loop spans 14 amino acids. The chain's CDR3 is CASRRQGTGNTIYF. CDR3 in DNA: TGTGCCAGTCGACGACAGGGAACGGGAAACACCATATATTTT.

This rearrangement joins TRBV2 to TRBJ2-1; TRBD2 matches 7 bases. The V segment lost 6 bases and the J segment 9 bases; nucleotides outside the gene matches: 5. Germline-derived CDR1 and CDR2 are SNHLY and FYNNEI. The CDR3 totals 12 residues. The CDR3, as DNA: TGTGCCAGCAGACTGGGGGGGTGTGAGCAGTTCTTC. It codes for CASRLGGCEQFF.

The chain has TRBV10-1 and TRBJ2-1, with 9 bases that match TRBD2. Germline V CDR1 and CDR2: WNHNN, SYGVQD (reference sequence). V dropped 3 bases and J dropped 6; count of bases not matched to a gene: 9. The CDR3 covers 16 residues. The CDR3 DNA follows: TGCGCCAGCAGTGATGCGGGGGGGCCGGCGGGCAATGAGCAGTTCTTC. Translating gives CASSDAGGPAGNEQFF.

The rearrangement joins TRBV5-1 to TRBJ2-6; possible D gene TRBD1, 6 bases. This CDR3 has 19 amino acids. Germline-derived CDR1 and CDR2 are SGHRS and YFSETQ. Trimming shortened V by 2 bases and J by 0 bases, and 18 bases separated the two germline ends. CDR3 in amino acids: CASSLRKDSGVSGANVLTF. DNA for the CDR3: TGCGCCAGCAGCTTAAGGAAGGACAGCGGTGTCTCTGGGGCCAACGTCCTGACTTTC.

The V and J genes are TRBV5-4 and TRBJ2-5, with TRBD2 as a possible D gene (6 bases). Germline V gene data show CDR1 as SGHNT and CDR2 as YYREEE (reference sequence). V was pared by 4 bases and J by 0 bases, with 7 bases between. This CDR3 spans 13 amino acids. CDR3: CASSGDYQETQYF. CDR3 nucleotide sequence: TGTGCCAGCAGCGGGGACTACCAAGAGACCCAGTACTTC.

This clone is a singleton in its sample. The chain carries TRBV19 and TRBJ1-5, with 8 bases lining up with TRBD1. J lost 5 bases, V lost 7 bases, and 4 bases had no gene match. CDR1 and CDR2 from the germline V gene are LNHDA and SQIVND (reference sequence). The CDR3 runs 13 residues. CDR3 sequence: CASNPTGDQPQHF. CDR3 DNA: TGTGCCAGTAACCCGACAGGGGATCAGCCCCAGCATTTT.

The chain recombines TRBV5-8 with TRBJ1-4; maybe TRBD1 (6 bases). The CDR3 has 15 residues. Trimming stripped 7 bases from V and 1 base from J, with 14 bases between. In germline, CDR1 is SGHTS, CDR2 YDEGEE. CDR3 protein: CASGPQGRTNEKLFF. The CDR3 nucleotides read TGTGCCAGCGGCCCACAGGGAAGAACTAATGAAAAACTGTTTTTT.

This chain uses TRBV19 with TRBJ1-5, with D unclear. The CDR3 spans 13 residues. V shed 4 bases and J shed 3 bases, with 7 bases lying between them. The germline gives CDR1 LNHDA, CDR2 SQIVND (reference sequence). The CDR3 DNA reads TGTGCCAGTAGTAAAACAGTCAATCAGCCCCAGCATTTT. Amino acids: CASSKTVNQPQHF.

The CDR3 loop is CASSLLGDSTGNTIYF. As DNA, the CDR3 is TGTGCCAGCAGCTTGCTAGGGGACAGCACTGGAAACACCATATATTTT. This chain links TRBV5-6 with TRBJ1-3, with 7 bases matching TRBD1. The CDR3 is made up of 16 amino acids. V trimming: 1 base; J trimming: 2 bases; junction bases outside the gene matches: 6. CDR1 SGHDT and CDR2 YYEEEE come from the germline V gene.

This chain links TRBV27 with TRBJ1-4; no definite D call. This CDR3 has 14 residues. V shed 7 bases and J shed 5 bases, with 14 bases lying between them. Per the germline V gene, CDR1 is MNHEY and CDR2 is SMNVEV (reference sequence). CDR3 residues: CASIWSGKNEKLFF. The CDR3 nucleotides read TGTGCCAGCATCTGGTCAGGAAAAAATGAAAAACTGTTTTTT.

The genes are TRBV30 and TRBJ1-1; no clear D. The CDR3 covers 17 residues. The germline gives CDR1 GTSNPN, CDR2 SVGIG (reference sequence). Trimming left V 0 bases short and J 3 bases short, with 20 bases between. CDR3: CAWSVIFRVGKDTEAFF. As DNA, the CDR3 is TGTGCCTGGAGTGTAATTTTTCGGGTAGGGAAAGACACTGAAGCTTTCTTT. The variable domain in full, completed from reference TRBV30 and TRBJ1-1, reads SQTIHQWPATLVQPVGSPLSLECTVEGTSNPNLYWYRQAAGRGLQLLFYSVGIGQISSEVPQNLSASRPQDRQFILSSKKLLLSDSGFYLCAWSVIFRVGKDTEAFFGQGTRLTVV.

This clone showed up just once. The CDR3 loop is CAWSRLAGNNEQFF. CDR3 nucleotide sequence: TGTGCCTGGAGTAGGCTAGCGGGAAACAATGAGCAGTTCTTC. V and J are TRBV30 and TRBJ2-1; TRBD2 matches 9 bases. Germline assignment: CDR1 GTSNPN and CDR2 SVGIG (reference sequence). The CDR3 runs 14 residues. With V trimmed by 2 bases and J by 5 bases, 4 bases remained unmatched.